This TCR beta chain was recorded in a study of cytomegalovirus exposure and HLA in healthy donors. Germline V gene lookup returns CDR1 SGHRS and CDR2 YFSETQ. The CDR3 runs to 15 residues. V dropped 4 bases and J dropped 4; count of bases not matched to a gene: 11. Amplification used 60 Vbeta primers and 13 Jbeta primers. Here immunoSEQ multiplex PCR was the method, and the copy in TCRdb shows in-frame clones only, minus some. The sample records fewer than 250,000 clones, about 80% being singletons. With regard to this clone: Antigen: not known.

Regarding the study as a whole: At a 0.05 false discovery rate, a later analysis found roughly 17,000 TCR beta sequences to be associated with HLA alleles. Roughly uniform sequencing depth across donors was assumed, possibly incorrectly.

The sequenced material came from PBMCs. The receptor comes from a woman in her fifties or sixties in good health and CMV-seropositive. The chain recombines TRBV5-1 with TRBJ2-7, with 7 positions matching TRBD1. CDR3 sequence (DNA): TGCGCCAGCAGCACTGGACAGGACCATGGGTACGAGCAGTACTTC. Translating it yields CASSTGQDHGYEQYF.